Following are 2 T cell receptor beta chains from one sample sequenced in a study of T cell responses to AZD1222 COVID-19 vaccine. This table comes from immunoSEQ multiplex PCR, and its TCRdb copy is limited to in-frame clones, with some not included. Of more than 70,000 clones in the sample, around nine tenths were seen once. This sample comprised peripheral blood, obtained 28 days after the second AZD1222 dose. These receptors all stem from an adult who received the AZD1222 COVID-19 vaccine.

This clone was picked up a small number of times. V is TRBV4-3 and J is TRBJ2-2; D not certain. CDR1 is LGHNA and CDR2 is YSLEER in the germline V gene. There are 13 residues in the CDR3. Trimming took off 0 bases at V and 4 bases at J, with 3 bases between the two ends. The CDR3 loop is CASSQDFTGELFF. The CDR3 nucleotides read TGCGCCAGCAGCCAAGACTTCACCGGGGAGCTGTTTTTT.

The genes are TRBV24-1 and TRBJ2-5; 12 nucleotides match TRBD2. The length of the CDR3 is 16 residues. The germline V gene encodes CDR1 KGHDR and CDR2 SFDVKD. The V segment lost 3 bases and the J segment 5 bases; nucleotides outside the gene matches: 6. The CDR3 region has the DNA TGTGCCACCAGTGATCCCGGACTAGCGGGAATGGAGACCCAGTACTTC. As protein: CATSDPGLAGMETQYF.